These 14 T cell receptor beta chains were sequenced from one sample in a study of blood T cell repertoires in COVID-19. The data were produced by immunoSEQ multiplex PCR, yet TCRdb's version contains in-frame clones alone and is incomplete. The sample has approximately 160,000 clones, roughly four fifths seen once. The specimen was peripheral blood. The receptors derive from a middle-aged man who had recovered from COVID-19.

The V and J genes are TRBV6-5 and TRBJ2-3, with D maybe TRBD2 (5 bases). Per the germline V gene, CDR1 is MNHEY and CDR2 is SVGAGI. The CDR3 totals 15 residues. Trimming cost V 6 bases and J 6 bases, with 19 bases left between them. CDR3 nucleotide sequence: TGTGCCAGCAGCCTGCCTTCCCTGTGGGAGGATACGCAGTATTTT. Amino acid sequence: CASSLPSLWEDTQYF.

The V gene is TRBV6-2 or TRBV6-3, the J gene TRBJ1-5; a weak D match, TRBD1 (6 bases). Germline V CDR1 and CDR2: MNHEY, SVGEGT. The CDR3 consists of 16 residues. Trimming took off 0 bases at V and 3 bases at J, with 12 bases between the two ends. The CDR3 here is CASSYSGRGNNQPQHF. CDR3 DNA sequence: TGTGCCAGCAGTTACTCCGGCAGGGGCAACAATCAGCCCCAGCATTTT.

The chain combines TRBV7-9 with TRBJ1-1; the match to TRBD1 covers 9 bases. Germline assignment: CDR1 SEHNR and CDR2 FQNEAQ (reference sequence). Trimming removed 4 bases from V and 11 bases from J; junction bases left unmatched: 5. CDR3 size: 12 residues. CDR3 nucleotides: TGTGCCAGCAGCTACGGGACAGGGAACGCTTTCTTT. Encoded protein: CASSYGTGNAFF.

The chain combines TRBV29-1 with TRBJ2-7; D is unresolved. The CDR3 sequence is 11 residues long. Germline V gene data show CDR1 as SQVTM and CDR2 as ANQGSEA. V lost 6 bases and J lost 4, with 10 bases in between. CDR3: CSVASTYEQYF. Here the CDR3 DNA reads TGCAGCGTGGCGTCGACATACGAGCAGTACTTC.

This chain connects TRBV6-2 or TRBV6-3 to TRBJ2-7, with 7 bases lining up with TRBD1. With V trimmed by 5 bases and J by 1 base, 20 bases remained unmatched. The CDR3 runs to 19 residues. Germline lookup yields CDR1 MNHEY and CDR2 SVGEGT. CDR3: CASSPRGLGGRTGSYEQYF. The CDR3 DNA reads as TGTGCCAGCAGTCCGAGGGGGCTTGGTGGTCGAACGGGGTCCTACGAGCAGTACTTC.

The V call is TRBV15, the J call TRBJ2-1, with 10 nucleotides matching TRBD2. Germline-derived CDR1 and CDR2 are LNHNV and YYDKDF (reference sequence). J was trimmed by 1 base and V by 5 bases; bases with no gene match: 11. The CDR3 totals 18 residues. CDR3 nucleotides: TGTGCCACCAGCCCCCCCGGAGCGGGGGGGCAATCCTACAATGAGCAGTTCTTC. Its protein product is CATSPPGAGGQSYNEQFF.

This clone was seen a single time. The chain has TRBV9 and TRBJ1-4, with TRBD1 matching over 8 bases. There are 15 residues in the CDR3. The junction had 7 bases not matched to a gene; V was cut back by 4 bases and J by 5 bases. In germline, CDR1 is SGDLS, CDR2 YYNGEE. CDR3 protein: CASSPGGQANEKLFF. In nucleotides, the CDR3 is TGTGCCAGCAGCCCCGGGGGACAGGCAAATGAAAAACTGTTTTTT.

This clone has a single count. The genes are TRBV5-1 and TRBJ2-5; possible D gene TRBD1, 5 bases. The CDR3 is made up of 13 amino acids. V lost 5 bases and J 1 base, leaving 9 bases between the germline ends. Per the germline V gene, CDR1 is SGHRS and CDR2 is YFSETQ. The CDR3 is CASRKDTQETQYF. CDR3 bases: TGCGCCAGCAGGAAGGACACCCAAGAGACCCAGTACTTC.

This rearrangement joins TRBV5-8 to TRBJ2-6; 9 nucleotides match TRBD1. The CDR3 loop spans 14 amino acids. Germline loops: CDR1 SGHTS, CDR2 YDEGEE. V was pared by 4 bases and J by 13 bases, with 9 bases of the junction left unmatched. The CDR3 loop is CASSQGTGPAVLTF. The CDR3 nucleotides read TGTGCCAGCAGCCAAGGGACAGGGCCTGCGGTCCTGACTTTC.

The V gene is TRBV5-1, the J gene TRBJ1-1, with TRBD1 as a possible D gene (5 bases). The CDR3 covers 14 residues. The germline gives CDR1 SGHRS, CDR2 YFSETQ. V lost 0 bases, J lost 5 bases, and 11 bases lay in between. In DNA form, the CDR3 reads TGCGCCAGCAGCTTGGCAGGCCGGGGGACTGAAGCTTTCTTT. Protein: CASSLAGRGTEAFF.

J is TRBJ2-3 and V is TRBV5-6, with 8 bases lining up with TRBD1. Germline V gene lookup returns CDR1 SGHDT and CDR2 YYEEEE. The CDR3 is made up of 16 amino acids. The V and J ends lost 3 bases and 2 bases, in that order; junction bases with no gene match: 8. The CDR3 spells CASSSMRDRPTDTQYF. The CDR3 DNA reads TGTGCCAGCAGCTCAATGAGGGACAGGCCCACAGATACGCAGTATTTT.

V gene TRBV13 combines with J gene TRBJ2-1, with 8 nucleotides matching TRBD1. The germline V gene has CDR1 PRHDT and CDR2 FYEKMQ (reference sequence). The junction had 4 bases not matched to a gene; V was cut back by 5 bases and J by 1 base. This CDR3 is 15 amino acids long. The CDR3 protein is CASSTRQGSYNEQFF. CDR3 coding DNA: TGTGCCAGCAGCACCCGACAGGGGTCCTACAATGAGCAGTTCTTC.

This clone was counted once. CDR3 bases: TGTGCCAGCAGCTTGGTTTCAGGGGCCAGCTCTGGAAACACCATATATTTT. This gives the protein CASSLVSGASSGNTIYF. V usage is TRBV5-4 and J usage is TRBJ1-3, with D maybe TRBD1 (6 bases). The CDR3 is 17 amino acids. The V gene lost 0 bases and the J gene lost 0 bases, with 13 bases spanning the gap. Looked up from germline, CDR1 is SGHNT and CDR2 is YYREEE (reference sequence). Variable domain in full (rest from reference TRBV5-4 and TRBJ1-3): ETGVTQSPTHLIKTRGQQVTLRCSSQSGHNTVSWYQQALGQGPQFIFQYYREEENGRGNFPPRFSGLQFPNYSSELNVNALELDDSALYLCASSLVSGASSGNTIYFGEGSWLTVV.

The chain uses TRBV7-2 and TRBJ2-1; no definite D call. Germline V gene data show CDR1 as SGHTA and CDR2 as FQGNSA. This CDR3 region has 11 residues. V was clipped by 3 bases and J by 10 bases, with 7 bases between them. CDR3: CASSFRGEQFF. As DNA, the CDR3 is TGTGCCAGCAGCTTCAGAGGAGAGCAGTTCTTC.